Listed here are 25 T cell receptor beta chains from one sample, sequenced in a study of T-cell memory formation after mild COVID-19. TCRdb re-derived calls from the 5' RACE reads in MiXCR, one entry per CDR3 protein. This table holds nearly 250,000 distinct CDR3 sequences, approximately 15% found once. Sequenced: PBMCs or a T cell subset sorted from them (not recorded which). The receptors shown here come from an adult woman who had mild COVID-19 (a few samples of this study predate the infection). Cell type and time point are not known.

This clonotype showed up just a few times. The chain joins TRBV12-3 or TRBV12-4 to TRBJ2-7; D is undetermined. The length of the CDR3 is 13 residues. Trimming pared 1 base from V and 3 bases from J, leaving 7 bases between. For the CDR3, the DNA is TGTGCCAGCAGTTTAGTACTATACTACGAGCAGTACTTC. It encodes CASSLVLYYEQYF.

This clonotype was observed a handful of times. The chain combines TRBV29-1 with TRBJ1-5, with D maybe TRBD1 (5 bases). Deletions cut 7 bases from V and 2 bases from J, with 9 bases between. The CDR3 has 12 residues. CDR1 and CDR2 (germline): SQVTM, ANQGSEA. For the CDR3, the DNA is TGCAGCGCCTGGGACGGCAATCAGCCCCAGCATTTT. This gives the protein CSAWDGNQPQHF.

The chain joins TRBV12-3 or TRBV12-4 to TRBJ1-4; D ambiguous. This CDR3 has 14 amino acids. V was trimmed by 3 bases and J by 0 bases, leaving 5 bases between them. CDR3 amino acids: CASSFDTTNEKLFF. The DNA of the CDR3 is TGTGCCAGCAGTTTTGACACAACTAATGAAAAACTGTTTTTT.

This clonotype was seen a single time. The chain combines TRBV29-1 with TRBJ2-7; 10 bases align to TRBD1. Germline V lookup: CDR1 SQVTM, CDR2 ANQGSEA. The CDR3 is made up of 13 amino acids. V was pared by 2 bases and J by 6 bases, with 4 bases of the junction left unmatched. CDR3 sequence: CSVEFWTGGEQYF. The CDR3 DNA sequence: TGCAGCGTTGAATTTTGGACAGGGGGCGAGCAGTACTTC.

This clonotype was observed a single time. The chain employs TRBV20-1 and TRBJ1-3, with TRBD1 as a possible D gene (6 bases). CDR1 is DFQATT, CDR2 SNEGSKA, per germline (reference sequence). Trimming removed 5 bases from V and 3 bases from J, with 11 bases in between. The CDR3 totals 13 residues. Here the CDR3 reads CSASDSYGNTIYF. In DNA, the CDR3 is TGCAGTGCTTCGGACAGCTATGGAAACACCATATATTTT.

The rearrangement uses TRBV5-1 and TRBJ1-5; D not resolved. Trimming cost V 0 bases and J 7 bases, with 14 bases left between them. This CDR3 contains 15 residues. The germline CDR1 and CDR2 sequences are SGHRS and YFSETQ. CDR3 sequence (DNA): TGCGCCAGCAGCTTGGATGGGCAGGTTCGGCAGCCCCAGCATTTT. Its translation is CASSLDGQVRQPQHF.

This clonotype was seen only a few times. This rearrangement joins TRBV5-1 to TRBJ2-2, with 7 nucleotides matching TRBD1. The V segment lost 2 bases and the J segment 1 base; nucleotides outside the gene matches: 2. CDR3 length equals 15 residues. Germline-derived CDR1 and CDR2 are SGHRS and YFSETQ. The CDR3 protein is CASSFDRVNTGELFF. Here the CDR3 DNA reads TGCGCCAGCAGCTTTGACAGGGTGAACACCGGGGAGCTGTTTTTT. Supplemented by reference TRBV5-1 and TRBJ2-2, the full variable domain reads KAGVTQTPRYLIKTRGQQVTLSCSPISGHRSVSWYQQTPGQGLQFLFEYFSETQRNKGNFPGRFSGRQFSNSRSEMNVSTLELGDSALYLCASSFDRVNTGELFFGEGSRLTVL.

The V gene is TRBV6-2 or TRBV6-3, the J gene TRBJ2-5; D not resolved. V was clipped by 6 bases and J by 0 bases, with 8 bases between them. CDR3 length equals 13 residues. Germline assignment: CDR1 MNHEY and CDR2 SVGEGT. CDR3 amino acids: CASSSRYQETQYF. The CDR3 nucleotides read TGTGCCAGCAGCTCCCGTTACCAAGAGACCCAGTACTTC.

V usage is TRBV7-2 and J usage is TRBJ1-1; D not resolved. CDR3 length: 16 amino acids. The germline CDR1 and CDR2 sequences are SGHTA and FQGNSA. Deletions cut 3 bases from V and 4 bases from J, with 18 bases between. In DNA form, the CDR3 reads TGTGCCAGCAGCTTCCCAGAAGGCCCCCGGGGCACTGAAGCTTTCTTT. Protein sequence: CASSFPEGPRGTEAFF.

This clonotype was found a few times. V and J are TRBV2 and TRBJ1-1; no firm D call. The germline V gene has CDR1 SNHLY and CDR2 FYNNEI. The V end was cut by 5 bases, the J end by 11 bases, with 12 bases between. This CDR3 has 11 amino acids. The DNA of the CDR3 is TGTGCCAGCAGTCAAATGGCTGGGGCTTTCTTT. It codes for CASSQMAGAFF.

The rearrangement joins TRBV29-1 to TRBJ2-2; 7 nucleotides agree with TRBD2. The CDR3 spans 14 residues. CDR1 is SQVTM, CDR2 ANQGSEA, per germline. V was clipped by 4 bases and J by 5 bases; unmatched bases: 7. The CDR3 loop reads CSVGGGRTTGELFF. The CDR3 DNA is TGCAGCGTTGGGGGAGGGAGAACAACCGGGGAGCTGTTTTTT.

This clonotype has more than one count but fewer than ten. The rearrangement uses TRBV7-9 and TRBJ2-3; TRBD1 matches 8 bases. The J segment lost 1 base and the V segment lost 5 bases, leaving 8 bases of the junction unmatched. Germline V gene sequence: CDR1 SEHNR, CDR2 FQNEAQ (reference sequence). The CDR3 loop spans 16 amino acids. This CDR3 is CASSRILGQGTDTQYF. The CDR3 DNA sequence: TGTGCCAGCAGCAGGATACTGGGACAGGGCACAGATACGCAGTATTTT. Looking up the rest from reference TRBV7-9 and TRBJ2-3 gives the full variable domain: DTGVSQNPRHKITKRGQNVTFRCDPISEHNRLYWYRQTLGQGPEFLTYFQNEAQLEKSRLLSDRFSAERPKGSFSTLEIQRTEQGDSAMYLCASSRILGQGTDTQYFGPGTRLTVL.

The gene calls are TRBV2 and TRBJ2-5; the D is unclear. CDR3 length: 14 amino acids. The germline V gene encodes CDR1 SNHLY and CDR2 FYNNEI. Trimming took off 6 bases at V and 1 base at J, with 12 bases between the two ends. CDR3 coding DNA: TGTGCCAGCAGCTCTTCTTTAGGCCAAGAGACCCAGTACTTC. Protein product: CASSSSLGQETQYF.

The chain has TRBV2 and TRBJ2-4; a possible D gene is TRBD2 (7 bases). V shed 6 bases and J shed 3 bases, with 15 bases lying between them. Per the germline V gene, CDR1 is SNHLY and CDR2 is FYNNEI. This CDR3 comprises 15 residues. In DNA, the CDR3 is TGTGCCAGCAGCAAGGGGGGGCTAGGCAAAAACATTCAGTACTTC. This gives the protein CASSKGGLGKNIQYF.

This clonotype was seen only a few times. V is TRBV24-1 and J is TRBJ2-1, with D possibly being TRBD2 (6 bases). Germline-derived CDR1 and CDR2 are KGHDR and SFDVKD. V was trimmed by 5 bases and J by 7 bases, leaving 14 bases between them. This CDR3 contains 14 residues. The CDR3 loop reads CATSGSGGRNEQFF. The CDR3, as DNA: TGTGCCACCAGTGGTAGCGGAGGACGTAATGAGCAGTTCTTC.

The rearrangement joins TRBV27 to TRBJ2-3; 9 bases are shared with TRBD2. This CDR3 contains 15 residues. Trimming cost V 6 bases and J 2 bases; bases outside gene matches: 6. Germline V lookup: CDR1 MNHEY, CDR2 SMNVEV (reference sequence). This chain's CDR3 is CASSLSGRVTDTQYF. The CDR3 DNA reads TGTGCCAGCAGCCTTAGCGGGAGAGTCACAGATACGCAGTATTTT.

This chain joins TRBV20-1 and TRBJ1-1; D gene unclear. CDR3 length: 11 amino acids. Trimming pared 0 bases from V and 1 base from J, leaving 0 bases between. Per the germline V gene, CDR1 is DFQATT and CDR2 is SNEGSKA (reference sequence). As DNA, the CDR3 is TGCAGTGCTAGAGAGAACACTGAAGCTTTCTTT. It encodes CSARENTEAFF.

V usage is TRBV6-6 and J usage is TRBJ1-6; tentatively, D is TRBD1 (6 bases). Germline CDR1 reads MNHNY; CDR2 reads SVGAGI (reference sequence). The CDR3 is 15 amino acids. V lost 0 bases to trimming and J lost 7 bases, with 10 bases between them. DNA of the CDR3: TGTGCCAGCAGTTACTCGAGGACAGAGAATTCACCCCTCCACTTT. This codes for CASSYSRTENSPLHF.

The CDR3 region has the DNA TGTGCCAGCAGTTTGTCCCAGGGGGGGTTTGGCTACACCTTC. Translating it yields CASSLSQGGFGYTF. The chain carries TRBV12-3 or TRBV12-4 and TRBJ1-2; 7 nucleotides line up with TRBD1. The V and J ends lost 3 bases and 7 bases, in that order; junction bases with no gene match: 8. The CDR3 has 14 amino acids.

This clonotype was counted a few times. V usage is TRBV7-8 and J usage is TRBJ2-7, with 7 positions matching TRBD2. Germline lookup yields CDR1 SGHVS and CDR2 FQNEAQ. V shed 4 bases and J 0 bases; nucleotides not matched to a gene: 15. The CDR3 is 18 residues long. The CDR3 coding sequence is TGTGCCAGCAGCTCAACCCCTTGGCGGGGGAGTAGCTCCTACGAGCAGTACTTC. It yields the protein CASSSTPWRGSSSYEQYF. The variable domain in full, completed from reference TRBV7-8 and TRBJ2-7, reads GAGVSQSPRYKVAKRGQDVALRCDPISGHVSLFWYQQALGQGPEFLTYFQNEAQLDKSGLPSDRFFAERPEGSVSTLKIQRTQQEDSAVYLCASSSTPWRGSSSYEQYFGPGTRLTVT.

The J gene is TRBJ2-5, the V gene TRBV11-2; 8 bases align to TRBD1. CDR1 and CDR2 from the germline V gene are SGHAT and FQNNGV. V gave up 6 bases and J gave up 1 base; unmatched junction bases: 4. This CDR3 spans 14 amino acids. The DNA for the CDR3 is TGTGCCAGCAGAGGAGGGACAGGCCAAGAGACCCAGTACTTC. This translates into CASRGGTGQETQYF.

This clonotype was observed many times. The rearrangement joins TRBV7-8 to TRBJ1-5; D gene uncertain. V was shortened by 3 bases and J by 6 bases, with 18 bases between the two germline ends. The CDR3 is 16 residues long. Germline V CDR1 and CDR2: SGHVS, FQNEAQ. The CDR3 nucleotides read TGTGCCAGCAGCTTCGAGCCAGAAGTTAAAGGTCAGCCCCAGCATTTT. This translates into CASSFEPEVKGQPQHF.

The genes are TRBV18 and TRBJ1-1; D unresolved. Trimming cost V 3 bases and J 1 base, with 12 bases left between them. Germline CDR1 KGHSH, CDR2 LQKENI. The length of the CDR3 is 15 residues. The CDR3 bases are TGTGCCAGCTCACCCGAGACCCTCTGGAACACTGAAGCTTTCTTT. It specifies CASSPETLWNTEAFF.

This clonotype was picked up a small number of times. J is TRBJ1-6 and V is TRBV7-2; TRBD1 matches 9 bases. V was clipped by 5 bases and J by 12 bases; unmatched bases: 5. CDR1 is SGHTA, CDR2 FQGNSA, per germline. There are 13 residues in the CDR3. This chain's CDR3 is CASSPDRGEPLHF. The CDR3 DNA follows: TGTGCCAGCAGCCCCGACAGGGGGGAACCCCTCCACTTT. Full variable domain (rest looked up from reference TRBV7-2 and TRBJ1-6): GAGVSQSPSNKVTEKGKDVELRCDPISGHTALYWYRQSLGQGLEFLIYFQGNSAPDKSGLPSDRFSAERTGGSVSTLTIQRTQQEDSAVYLCASSPDRGEPLHFGNGTRLTVT.

The rearrangement joins TRBV10-3 to TRBJ2-7, with TRBD2 matching 10 bases. V shed 4 bases, J shed 3 bases, and the junction held 12 bases outside the gene matches. Germline V gene data show CDR1 as ENHRY and CDR2 as SYGVKD. This CDR3 contains 17 residues. The CDR3 is CAISGVGLASLGYEQYF. The CDR3 DNA sequence: TGTGCCATCAGTGGGGTGGGACTAGCGTCCCTCGGCTACGAGCAGTACTTC.